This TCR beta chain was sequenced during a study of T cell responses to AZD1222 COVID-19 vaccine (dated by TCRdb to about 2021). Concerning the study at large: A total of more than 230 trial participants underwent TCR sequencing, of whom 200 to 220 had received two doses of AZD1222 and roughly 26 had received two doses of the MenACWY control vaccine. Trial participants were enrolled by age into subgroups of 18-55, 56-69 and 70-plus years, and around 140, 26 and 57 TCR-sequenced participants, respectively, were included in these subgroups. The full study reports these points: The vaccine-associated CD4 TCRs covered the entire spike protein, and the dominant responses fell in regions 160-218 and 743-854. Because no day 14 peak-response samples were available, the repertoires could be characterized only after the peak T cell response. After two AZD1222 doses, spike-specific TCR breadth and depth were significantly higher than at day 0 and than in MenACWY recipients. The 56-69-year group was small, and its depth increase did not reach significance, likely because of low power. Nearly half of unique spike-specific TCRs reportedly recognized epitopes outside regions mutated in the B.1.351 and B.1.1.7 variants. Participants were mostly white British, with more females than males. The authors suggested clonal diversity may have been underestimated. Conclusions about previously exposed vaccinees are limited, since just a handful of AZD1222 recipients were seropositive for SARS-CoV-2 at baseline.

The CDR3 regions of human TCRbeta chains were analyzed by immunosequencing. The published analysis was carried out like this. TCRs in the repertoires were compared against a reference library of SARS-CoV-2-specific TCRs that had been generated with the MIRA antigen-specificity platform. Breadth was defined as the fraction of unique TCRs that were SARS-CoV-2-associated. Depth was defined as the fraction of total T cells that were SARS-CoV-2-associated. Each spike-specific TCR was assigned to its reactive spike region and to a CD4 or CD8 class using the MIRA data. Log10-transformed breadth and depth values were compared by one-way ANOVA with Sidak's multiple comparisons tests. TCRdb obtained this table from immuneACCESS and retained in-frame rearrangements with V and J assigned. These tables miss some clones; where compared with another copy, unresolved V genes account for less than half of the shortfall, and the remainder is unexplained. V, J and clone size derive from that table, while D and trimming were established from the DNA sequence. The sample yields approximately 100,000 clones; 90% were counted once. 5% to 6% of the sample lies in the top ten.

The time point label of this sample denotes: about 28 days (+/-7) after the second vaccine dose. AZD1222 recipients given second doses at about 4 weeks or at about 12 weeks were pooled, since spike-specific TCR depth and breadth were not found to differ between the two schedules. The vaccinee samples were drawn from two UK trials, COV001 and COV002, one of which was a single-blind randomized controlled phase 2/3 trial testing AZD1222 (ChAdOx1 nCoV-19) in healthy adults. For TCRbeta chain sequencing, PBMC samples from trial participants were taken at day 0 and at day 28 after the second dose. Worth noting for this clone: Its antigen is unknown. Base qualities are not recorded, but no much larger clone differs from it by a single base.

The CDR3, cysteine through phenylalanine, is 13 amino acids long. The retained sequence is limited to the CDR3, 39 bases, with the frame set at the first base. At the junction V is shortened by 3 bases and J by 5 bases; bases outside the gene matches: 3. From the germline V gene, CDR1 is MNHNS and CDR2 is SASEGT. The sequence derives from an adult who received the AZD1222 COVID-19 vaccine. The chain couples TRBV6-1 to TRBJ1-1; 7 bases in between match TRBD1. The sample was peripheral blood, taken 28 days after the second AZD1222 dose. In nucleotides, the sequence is TGTGCCAGCAGTGATAGGGGGCGAACTGAAGCTTTCTTT. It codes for CASSDRGRTEAFF.